By sample share, the clone carrying this TCR beta chain is medium-sized. Its cognate antigen is unknown. These data belong to a study of prognosis after radiotherapy for stage I lung cancer. For the study at large: Stage I non-small cell lung cancer patients were enrolled in Nanjing, China. This enrollment took place between early 2018 and 2019. Study-wide results and caveats: Post-treatment Shannon entropy following stereotactic body radiation therapy was lower among patients who developed distant metastases.

Amplification of the TCR beta CDR3 (from genomic DNA) was done by two-round multiplex PCR. Primers were specific to each TRBV and TRBJ gene in first-round PCR. MiXCR was run by TCRdb on the multiplex PCR reads, yielding one entry per CDR3 protein. This table holds roughly 14,000 distinct CDR3 sequences, 31% found once. This specimen consisted of PBMCs, obtained before or after stereotactic body radiation therapy (not recorded which). The TCR was taken from a donor aged 50 or older with non-small cell lung cancer.

CDR3 in amino acids: CASRKRGSYNSPLHF. DNA for the CDR3: TGTGCCAGCAGGAAGCGGGGGTCCTATAATTCACCCCTCCACTTT. V and J are TRBV12-3 or TRBV12-4 and TRBJ1-6; TRBD1 might be the D (5 bases). Trimming stripped 6 bases from V and 1 base from J, with 10 bases between. There are 15 residues in the CDR3.